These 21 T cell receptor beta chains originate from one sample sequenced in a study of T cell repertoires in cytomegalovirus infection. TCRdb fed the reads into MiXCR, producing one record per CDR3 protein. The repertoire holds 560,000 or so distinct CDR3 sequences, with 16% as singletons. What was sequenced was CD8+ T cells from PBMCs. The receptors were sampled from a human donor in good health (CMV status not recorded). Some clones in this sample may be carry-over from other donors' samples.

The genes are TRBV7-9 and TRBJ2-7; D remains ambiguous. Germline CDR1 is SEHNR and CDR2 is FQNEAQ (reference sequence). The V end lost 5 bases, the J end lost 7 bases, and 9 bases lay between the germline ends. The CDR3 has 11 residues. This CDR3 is CASSETSEQYF. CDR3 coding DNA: TGTGCCAGCAGCGAAACGTCGGAGCAGTACTTC.

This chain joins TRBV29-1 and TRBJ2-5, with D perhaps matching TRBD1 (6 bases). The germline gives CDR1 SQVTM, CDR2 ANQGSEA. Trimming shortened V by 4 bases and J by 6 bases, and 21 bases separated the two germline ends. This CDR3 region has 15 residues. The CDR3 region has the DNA TGCAGCGTTGGAGGGTTATCAGGGGATGGGAAGACCCAGTACTTC. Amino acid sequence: CSVGGLSGDGKTQYF.

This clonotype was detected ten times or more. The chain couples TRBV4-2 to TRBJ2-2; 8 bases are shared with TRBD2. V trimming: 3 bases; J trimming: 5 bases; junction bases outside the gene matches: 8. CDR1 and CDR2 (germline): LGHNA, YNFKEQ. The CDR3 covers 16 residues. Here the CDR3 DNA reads TGTGCCAGCAGCCACATAGCGGGGACGGGAACCGGGGAGCTGTTTTTT. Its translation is CASSHIAGTGTGELFF.

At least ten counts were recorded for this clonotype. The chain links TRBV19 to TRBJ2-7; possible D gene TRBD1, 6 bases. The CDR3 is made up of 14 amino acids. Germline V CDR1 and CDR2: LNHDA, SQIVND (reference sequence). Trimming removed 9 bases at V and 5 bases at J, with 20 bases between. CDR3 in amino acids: CARYQDRLRHEQYF. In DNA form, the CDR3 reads TGTGCCAGGTACCAGGACAGATTGAGGCACGAGCAGTACTTC.

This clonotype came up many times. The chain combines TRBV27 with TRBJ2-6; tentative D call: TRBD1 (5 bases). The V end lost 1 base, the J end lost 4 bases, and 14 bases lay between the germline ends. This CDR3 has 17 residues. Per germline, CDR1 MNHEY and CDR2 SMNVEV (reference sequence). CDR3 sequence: CASSLYAGARGANVLTF. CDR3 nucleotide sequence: TGTGCCAGCAGTTTATATGCTGGGGCGCGGGGGGCCAACGTCCTGACTTTC. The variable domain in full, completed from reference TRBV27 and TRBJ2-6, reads EAQVTQNPRYLITVTGKKLTVTCSQNMNHEYMSWYRQDPGLGLRQIYYSMNVEVTDKGDVPEGYKVSRKEKRNFPLILESPSPNQTSLYFCASSLYAGARGANVLTFGAGSRLTVL.

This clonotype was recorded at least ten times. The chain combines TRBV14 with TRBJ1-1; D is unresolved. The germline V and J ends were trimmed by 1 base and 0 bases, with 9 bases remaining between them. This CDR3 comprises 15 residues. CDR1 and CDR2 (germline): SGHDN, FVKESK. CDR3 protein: CASSQAIRVNTEAFF. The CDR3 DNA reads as TGTGCCAGCAGCCAAGCTATTCGGGTGAACACTGAAGCTTTCTTT.

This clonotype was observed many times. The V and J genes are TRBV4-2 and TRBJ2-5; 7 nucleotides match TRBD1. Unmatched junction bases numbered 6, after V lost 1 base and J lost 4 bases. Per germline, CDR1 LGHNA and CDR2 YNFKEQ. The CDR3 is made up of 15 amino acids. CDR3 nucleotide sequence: TGTGCCAGCAGCCAAGGCAAGGGGGCCGGAGAGACCCAGTACTTC. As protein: CASSQGKGAGETQYF.

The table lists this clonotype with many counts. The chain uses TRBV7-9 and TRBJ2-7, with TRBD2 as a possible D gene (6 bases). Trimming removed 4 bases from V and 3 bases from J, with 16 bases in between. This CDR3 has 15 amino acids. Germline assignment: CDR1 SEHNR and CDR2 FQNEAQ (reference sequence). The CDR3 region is CASSSDGGRHYEQYF. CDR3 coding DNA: TGTGCCAGCAGCTCAGACGGTGGGAGGCACTACGAGCAGTACTTC.

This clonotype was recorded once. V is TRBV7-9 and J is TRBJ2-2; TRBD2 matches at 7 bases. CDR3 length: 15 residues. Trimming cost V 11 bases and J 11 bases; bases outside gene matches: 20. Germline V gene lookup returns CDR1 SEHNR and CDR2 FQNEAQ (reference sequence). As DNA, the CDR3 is TGTGCCTTCACCCTCAGCGGGGTGAACAACGGAGAGCTGTTTTTT. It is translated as CAFTLSGVNNGELFF. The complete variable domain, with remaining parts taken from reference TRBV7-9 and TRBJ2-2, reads DTGVSQNPRHKITKRGQNVTFRCDPISEHNRLYWYRQTLGQGPEFLTYFQNEAQLEKSRLLSDRFSAERPKGSFSTLEIQRTEQGDSAMYLCAFTLSGVNNGELFFGEGSRLTVL.

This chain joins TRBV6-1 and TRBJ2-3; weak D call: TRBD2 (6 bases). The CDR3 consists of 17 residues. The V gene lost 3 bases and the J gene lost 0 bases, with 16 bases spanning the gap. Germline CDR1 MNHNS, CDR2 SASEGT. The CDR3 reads CASSDRVSGPSTDTQYF. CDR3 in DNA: TGTGCCAGCAGTGATAGGGTCAGCGGGCCCAGCACAGATACGCAGTATTTT.

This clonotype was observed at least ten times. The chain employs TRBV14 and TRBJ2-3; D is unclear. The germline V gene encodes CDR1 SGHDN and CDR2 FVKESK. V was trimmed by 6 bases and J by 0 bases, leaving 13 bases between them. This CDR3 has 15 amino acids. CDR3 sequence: CASRKRAASTDTQYF. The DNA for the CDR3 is TGTGCCAGCAGAAAAAGGGCAGCCAGCACAGATACGCAGTATTTT.

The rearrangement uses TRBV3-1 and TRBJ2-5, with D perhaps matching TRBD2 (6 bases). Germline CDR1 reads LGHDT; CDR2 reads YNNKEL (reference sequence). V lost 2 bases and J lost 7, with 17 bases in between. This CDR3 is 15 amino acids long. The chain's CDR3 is CASSQSREANRTQYF. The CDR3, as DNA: TGTGCCAGCAGCCAAAGTAGGGAGGCCAACAGGACCCAGTACTTC.

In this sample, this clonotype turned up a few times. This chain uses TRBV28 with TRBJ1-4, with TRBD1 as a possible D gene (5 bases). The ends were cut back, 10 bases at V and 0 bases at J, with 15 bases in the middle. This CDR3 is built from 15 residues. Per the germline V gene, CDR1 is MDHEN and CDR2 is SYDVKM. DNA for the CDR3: TGTGCCACCTCGTTATTGACAGCAACTAATGAAAAACTGTTTTTT. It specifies CATSLLTATNEKLFF.

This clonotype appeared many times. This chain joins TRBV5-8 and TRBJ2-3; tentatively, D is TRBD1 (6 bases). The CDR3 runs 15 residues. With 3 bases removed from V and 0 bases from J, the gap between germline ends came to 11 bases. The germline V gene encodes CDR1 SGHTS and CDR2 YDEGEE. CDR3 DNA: TGTGCCAGCAGCTCCGGGACAACTAGCACAGATACGCAGTATTTT. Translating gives CASSSGTTSTDTQYF.

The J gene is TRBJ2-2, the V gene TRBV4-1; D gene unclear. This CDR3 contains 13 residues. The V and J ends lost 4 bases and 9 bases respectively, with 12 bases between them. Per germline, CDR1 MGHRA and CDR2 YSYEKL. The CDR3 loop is CASSPTRVRELFF. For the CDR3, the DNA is TGCGCCAGCAGCCCGACTCGGGTGCGGGAGCTGTTTTTT.

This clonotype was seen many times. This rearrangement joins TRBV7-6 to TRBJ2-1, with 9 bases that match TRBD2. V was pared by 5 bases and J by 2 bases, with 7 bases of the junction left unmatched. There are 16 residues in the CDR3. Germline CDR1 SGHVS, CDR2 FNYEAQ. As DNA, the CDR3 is TGTGCCAGCAGCCTAGGGGCGGGGGGGACCTACAATGAGCAGTTCTTC. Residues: CASSLGAGGTYNEQFF. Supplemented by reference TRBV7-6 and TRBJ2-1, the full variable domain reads GAGVSQSPRYKVTKRGQDVALRCDPISGHVSLYWYRQALGQGPEFLTYFNYEAQQDKSGLPNDRFSAERPEGSISTLTIQRTEQRDSAMYRCASSLGAGGTYNEQFFGPGTRLTVL.

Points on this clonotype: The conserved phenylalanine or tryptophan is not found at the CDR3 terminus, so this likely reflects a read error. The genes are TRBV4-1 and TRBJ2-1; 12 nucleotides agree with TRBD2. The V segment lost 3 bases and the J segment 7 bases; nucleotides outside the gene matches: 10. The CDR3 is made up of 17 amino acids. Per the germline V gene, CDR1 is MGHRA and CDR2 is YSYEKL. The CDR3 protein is CASSQRRTSGEVNEQFL. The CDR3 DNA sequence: TGCGCCAGCAGCCAGAGAAGGACTAGCGGGGAGGTGAATGAGCAGTTCTTA.

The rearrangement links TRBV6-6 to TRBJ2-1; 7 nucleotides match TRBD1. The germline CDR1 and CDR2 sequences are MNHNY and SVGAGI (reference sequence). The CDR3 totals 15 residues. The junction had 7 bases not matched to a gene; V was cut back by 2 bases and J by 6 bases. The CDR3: CASSYRQGRGNEQFF. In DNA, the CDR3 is TGTGCCAGCAGTTACCGACAGGGACGGGGCAATGAGCAGTTCTTC.

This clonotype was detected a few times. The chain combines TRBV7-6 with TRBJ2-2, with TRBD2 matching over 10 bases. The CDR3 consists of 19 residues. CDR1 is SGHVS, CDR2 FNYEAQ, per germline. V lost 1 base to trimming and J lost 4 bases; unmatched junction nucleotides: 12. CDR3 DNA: TGTGCCAGCAGCTTAGGTCTAGCGGGAGTACGGGTGAGCACCGGGGAGCTGTTTTTT. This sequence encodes CASSLGLAGVRVSTGELFF. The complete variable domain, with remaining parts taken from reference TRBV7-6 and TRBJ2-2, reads GAGVSQSPRYKVTKRGQDVALRCDPISGHVSLYWYRQALGQGPEFLTYFNYEAQQDKSGLPNDRFSAERPEGSISTLTIQRTEQRDSAMYRCASSLGLAGVRVSTGELFFGEGSRLTVL.

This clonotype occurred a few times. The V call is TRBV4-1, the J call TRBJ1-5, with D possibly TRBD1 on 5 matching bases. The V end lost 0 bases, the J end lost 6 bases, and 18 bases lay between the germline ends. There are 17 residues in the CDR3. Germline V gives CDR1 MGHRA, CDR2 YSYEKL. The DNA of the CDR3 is TGCGCCAGCAGCCAAGATCTGGGGCAGGGCGAAACTCAGCCCCAGCATTTT. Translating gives CASSQDLGQGETQPQHF.

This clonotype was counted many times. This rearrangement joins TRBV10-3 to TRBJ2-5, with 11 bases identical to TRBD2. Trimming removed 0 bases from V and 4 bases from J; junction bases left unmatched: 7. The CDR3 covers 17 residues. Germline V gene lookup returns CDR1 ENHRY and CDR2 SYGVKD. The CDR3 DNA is TGTGCCATCAGTGAGTCGATCCTAGCGGGGGGAGGAGAGACCCAGTACTTC. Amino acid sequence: CAISESILAGGGETQYF.